The T cell receptor (beta chain) described here comes from a study of CD8+ T cells in alopecia areata. Pooled cutaneous lymph node cells were sorted using CD4, CD8alpha, NKG2D, NKG2ACE and other markers. Extraction and reverse transcription of RNA yielded cDNA as the sequencing template. The protocol was immunoSEQ multiplex PCR, while the TCRdb copy is restricted to in-frame clones and leaves out a portion. The sample is made up of 200,000 to 300,000 clones, none counted only once. About this clone: The gene symbols are mouse symbols. The read stops 4 residues short of the end of the CDR3; the missing end is completed from the germline J gene. Distinct nucleotide sequences in the sample also encode this CDR3.

Trimming cost V 0 bases and J 1 base; bases outside gene matches: 4. The length of the CDR3 is 16 residues. Germline assignment: CDR1 NNHDY and CDR2 SYVADS. This receptor was taken from a C3H/HeJ mouse with alopecia areata. The mouse strain carries the MHC haplotype H2-k. Source material: CD4+ T cells sorted from a lymph node. This chain connects TRBV13-3 to TRBJ2-3, with 8 bases matching TRBD1. The covered CDR3 bases are TGTGCCAGCAGTGATGTCAGGGGGCGCGGTGCAGAA. Protein: CASSDVRGRGAE. The complete CDR3 reads CASSDVRGRGAETLYF.